This T cell receptor beta chain was profiled in a study of shared clonotypes between healthy human individuals. As for the study in general: Contributing individuals were two females and three males aged 18 to 49. Study conclusions and caveats: Despite large depth, rarefaction showed incomplete sorted-subset sequencing.

Replicate PCRs run on sorted subsets employed around 200 ng DNA, 30,000 to 35,000 T cell genomes. Measured with immunoSEQ multiplex PCR; TCRdb has only the in-frame clones, and not every one. The sample has over 950,000 clones, approximately 80% seen once. To note about this clone: Its cognate antigen is unknown.

The CDR3 spans 14 residues. Per germline, CDR1 SGHNT and CDR2 YYREEE (reference sequence). V lost 4 bases and J lost 2; bases outside the gene matches: 2. Each of the donors was a healthy adult who was HIV-negative and had not had a recent acute infection or vaccination. The sequencing input was memory CD4+ T cells from PBMCs. Subset here: CD45RA-negative fraction. The rearrangement links TRBV5-4 to TRBJ1-3, with 8 bases fitting TRBD1. This clonotype was sampled from a man aged 18-30 years in good health. Some clones in this sample may be carry-over from other donors' samples. The CDR3 is CASSPTGAGNTIYF. CDR3 in DNA: TGTGCCAGCAGCCCGACAGGGGCTGGAAACACCATATATTTT.